This entry is about one T cell receptor beta chain. The target antigen is unknown. The sample belongs to a study of T cell responses to AZD1222 COVID-19 vaccine. Study background: Combined were second doses at about 4 or about 12 weeks. Overall study results and limits: Vaccine-related CD4 TCRs covered spike, predominating at 160-218 and 743-854. It should be noted that donors were predominantly white British and more often female, and clonal diversity was possibly underestimated. Baseline seropositivity occurred in only six AZD1222 recipients.

TCRdb's copy holds only in-frame clones and misses some; the assay was immunoSEQ multiplex PCR. The sample yields 150,000 to 200,000 clones, over 80% seen once. Trimming removed 0 bases from V and 0 bases from J, with 15 bases in between. This CDR3 has 17 residues. The germline CDR1 and CDR2 sequences are GTSNPN and SVGIG (reference sequence). The specimen was peripheral blood, collected on day 0 of AZD1222 vaccination. The TCR originated in an adult in good health. The rearrangement joins TRBV30 to TRBJ1-5, with D perhaps matching TRBD1 (5 bases). In DNA form, the CDR3 reads TGTGCCTGGAGTGTAGATCACAGGTCTAATAGCAATCAGCCCCAGCATTTT. Translated, it gives CAWSVDHRSNSNQPQHF.